The 21 T cell receptor beta chains listed next were all sequenced from one sample in a study of blood T cell repertoires in COVID-19 (dated by TCRdb to about 2020). The library was made by the immunoSEQ multiplex PCR assay. Drawn from immuneACCESS, this table holds only the in-frame rearrangements with V and J called that TCRdb kept. Clones are partly lost; checked studies trace under half to an unresolved V gene and leave the rest unexplained. Across this sample there are more than 35,000 clones, with roughly 91% seen only once. Approximately 4.8% of the sample comes from the top ten. Sequencing was done on a sample of peripheral blood. These receptors were obtained from a human donor in a cohort sampled during active COVID-19.

In its sample, this clone was seen once. V is TRBV19 and J is TRBJ2-1; 10 positions match TRBD2. The germline V gene has CDR1 LNHDA and CDR2 SQIVND (reference sequence). The CDR3 runs to 18 residues. The junction had 9 bases not matched to a gene; V was cut back by 3 bases and J by 1 base. The CDR3 DNA sequence: TGTGCCAGTAGTATTAGAGTAGCGGGAGGACGGTCCTACAATGAGCAGTTCTTC. Amino acid sequence: CASSIRVAGGRSYNEQFF.

This chain links TRBV10-3 with TRBJ2-3; TRBD2 matches 7 bases. The V gene's germline CDR1 is ENHRY and CDR2 SYGVKD. The CDR3 runs 17 residues. Germline trimming cut 4 bases from V and 2 bases from J; bases unmatched to any gene: 12. This chain's CDR3 is CAISGGGSSLYTDTQYF. The CDR3 DNA is TGTGCCATCAGTGGGGGGGGGAGTTCCCTTTACACAGATACGCAGTATTTT.

The V call is TRBV28, the J call TRBJ2-3; D is perhaps TRBD2 (5 bases). CDR1 MDHEN and CDR2 SYDVKM come from the germline V gene. This CDR3 has 13 amino acids. Here the CDR3 DNA reads TGTGCGGGAGCGGACGGTAGCACAGATACGCAGTATTTT. This translates into CAGADGSTDTQYF. Complete variable domain (other parts from reference TRBV28 and TRBJ2-3): DVKVTQSSRYLVKRTGEKVFLECVQDMDHENMFWYRQDPGLGLRLIYFSYDVKMKEKGDIPEGYSVSREKKERFSLILESASTNQTSMYLCAGADGSTDTQYFGPGTRLTVL.

J is TRBJ2-7 and V is TRBV2; 7 positions agree with TRBD2. V lost 3 bases, J lost 3 bases, and 8 bases stayed unmatched. The CDR3 has 15 amino acids. Looked up from germline, CDR1 is SNHLY and CDR2 is FYNNEI. The CDR3 DNA follows: TGTGCCAGCAGTGAGCCGGGACTAACGCACTACGAGCAGTACTTC. Translated: CASSEPGLTHYEQYF.

The chain's CDR3 is CASSPSSGVQDTQYF. In DNA, the CDR3 is TGTGCCAGCAGCCCCTCTAGCGGGGTTCAAGATACGCAGTATTTT. This chain links TRBV3-1 (or the pseudogene TRBV3-2) with TRBJ2-3, with 9 nucleotides matching TRBD2. There are 15 residues in the CDR3. Germline CDR1 LGHDT, CDR2 YNNKEL (reference sequence). Trimming removed 4 bases from V and 5 bases from J; junction bases left unmatched: 7.

The genes are TRBV11-2 and TRBJ2-7; 9 bases fit TRBD2. V trimming: 5 bases; J trimming: 5 bases; junction bases outside the gene matches: 13. Germline V gene sequence: CDR1 SGHAT, CDR2 FQNNGV. The CDR3 spans 16 residues. The CDR3 nucleotides are TGTGCCAGCAGCCTGGGGGCTAGCGGGATCGACAACGAGCAGTACTTC. The encoded protein is CASSLGASGIDNEQYF.

The chain uses TRBV2 and TRBJ1-4; TRBD1 aligns across 9 bases. V dropped 4 bases and J dropped 7; count of bases not matched to a gene: 7. The CDR3 totals 15 residues. From germline, CDR1 is SNHLY and CDR2 FYNNEI. This chain's CDR3 is CASSVVGTGSEKLFF. The CDR3 DNA sequence: TGTGCCAGCAGTGTTGTAGGGACAGGGTCTGAAAAACTGTTTTTT.

The rearrangement joins TRBV27 to TRBJ1-2; TRBD1 aligns across 10 bases. The germline V gene has CDR1 MNHEY and CDR2 SMNVEV (reference sequence). CDR3 length: 16 residues. After removal of 6 bases from V and 5 bases from J, the junction contained 12 bases not matched to a gene. CDR3 loop: CASSRVPTGGLYGYTF. As DNA, the CDR3 is TGTGCCAGCAGCCGTGTACCGACAGGGGGCCTTTATGGCTACACCTTC.

This chain uses TRBV18 with TRBJ2-1; the match to TRBD2 covers 7 bases. This CDR3 is built from 15 residues. Germline trimming cut 0 bases from V and 4 bases from J; bases unmatched to any gene: 3. Germline CDR1 reads KGHSH; CDR2 reads LQKENI. The CDR3 spells CASSPPGTIYNEQFF. The CDR3 DNA follows: TGTGCCAGCTCACCACCGGGGACTATATACAATGAGCAGTTCTTC.

The V and J genes are TRBV6-1 and TRBJ2-1, with 9 bases aligning to TRBD2. V was pared by 1 base and J by 8 bases, with 15 bases of the junction left unmatched. This CDR3 has 18 residues. Germline CDR1 and CDR2: MNHNS and SASEGT. The DNA for the CDR3 is TGTGCCAGCAGTGAAGTAATCGCTAGCGGGACCCCCTGGGATGAGCAGTTCTTC. It codes for CASSEVIASGTPWDEQFF.

V usage is TRBV18 and J usage is TRBJ2-2; 7 positions agree with TRBD2. Germline V gives CDR1 KGHSH, CDR2 LQKENI. Germline trimming cut 5 bases from V and 4 bases from J; bases unmatched to any gene: 1. The CDR3 sequence is 13 residues long. The CDR3 spells CASSGLGTGELFF. The CDR3 nucleotides are TGTGCCAGCTCAGGACTAGGCACCGGGGAGCTGTTTTTT.

This clone was observed a single time. The chain links TRBV25-1 to TRBJ2-7; the match to TRBD2 covers 15 bases. The CDR3 runs to 18 residues. Germline trimming cut 4 bases from V and 7 bases from J; bases unmatched to any gene: 14. The V gene's germline CDR1 is MGHDK and CDR2 SYGVNS. The CDR3 DNA reads TGTGCCAGCAGTGTACGGACTAGCGGGAGGGAAGGTAGGGGGGAGCAGTACTTC. This gives the protein CASSVRTSGREGRGEQYF.

In nucleotides, the CDR3 is TGTGCCAGCAGCCAGAGGGCTGGCGGGGAGCTGTTTTTT. Encoded protein: CASSQRAGGELFF. The chain recombines TRBV28 with TRBJ2-2, with D perhaps TRBD2 (5 bases). The CDR3 spans 13 residues. Germline CDR1 reads MDHEN; CDR2 reads SYDVKM. The V end was cut by 6 bases, the J end by 7 bases, with 12 bases between.

This rearrangement joins TRBV10-1 to TRBJ2-7; a weak D match, TRBD2 (5 bases). This CDR3 contains 12 residues. In germline, CDR1 is WNHNN, CDR2 SYGVQD (reference sequence). Trimming stripped 11 bases from V and 5 bases from J, with 16 bases between. The DNA for the CDR3 is TGCGCCCGAGGCGGGCCGGCTAACGAGCAGTACTTC. The encoded protein is CARGGPANEQYF.

V and J are TRBV5-8 and TRBJ2-3, with 9 bases lining up with TRBD1. Germline V CDR1 and CDR2: SGHTS, YDEGEE. The V segment lost 3 bases and the J segment 3 bases; nucleotides outside the gene matches: 2. CDR3 length: 14 amino acids. In nucleotides, the CDR3 is TGTGCCAGCAGCTCTGGACAGGGGACAGATACGCAGTATTTT. Translation gives CASSSGQGTDTQYF.

This rearrangement joins TRBV30 to TRBJ1-2; D is ambiguous. V lost 3 bases, J lost 12 bases, and 20 bases lay in between. Germline CDR1 reads GTSNPN; CDR2 reads SVGIG (reference sequence). The CDR3 runs 13 residues. The CDR3 DNA follows: TGTGCCTGGAGCCCGCGAGTTGAGGGCCTCCACACCTTC. Translating it yields CAWSPRVEGLHTF.

This chain joins TRBV7-9 and TRBJ2-1; the match to TRBD2 covers 10 bases. CDR1 and CDR2 (germline): SEHNR, FQNEAQ (reference sequence). With V trimmed by 5 bases and J by 4 bases, 5 bases remained unmatched. This CDR3 is 15 amino acids long. Here the CDR3 reads CASSPPTSGYNEQFF. In nucleotides, the CDR3 is TGTGCCAGCAGCCCCCCGACTAGCGGGTACAATGAGCAGTTCTTC.

V and J are TRBV18 and TRBJ1-6; possible D gene TRBD1, 5 bases. The CDR3 is 14 amino acids. Looked up from germline, CDR1 is KGHSH and CDR2 is LQKENI. V shed 3 bases and J shed 15 bases, with 18 bases lying between them. The chain's CDR3 is CASSPTLAAGDLHF. CDR3 sequence (DNA): TGTGCCAGCTCACCCACCCTGGCCGCGGGGGACCTCCACTTT.

The table lists this clone with a few counts. This sequence joins TRBV27 and TRBJ1-1, with TRBD1 matching over 7 bases. With V trimmed by 9 bases and J by 5 bases, 6 bases remained unmatched. Germline V gene lookup returns CDR1 MNHEY and CDR2 SMNVEV (reference sequence). This CDR3 is built from 12 residues. The CDR3 loop is CASQGVRTEAFF. DNA for the CDR3: TGTGCCAGTCAGGGGGTAAGGACTGAAGCTTTCTTT.

V and J are TRBV30 and TRBJ1-1; D uncertain. The germline gives CDR1 GTSNPN, CDR2 SVGIG (reference sequence). The CDR3 spans 12 residues. V was trimmed by 4 bases and J by 4 bases, leaving 10 bases between them. CDR3 nucleotide sequence: TGTGCCTGGACAAAGAGTGGCACTGAAGCTTTCTTT. This codes for CAWTKSGTEAFF. Combining the CDR3 with reference TRBV30 and TRBJ1-1 gives the whole variable domain SQTIHQWPATLVQPVGSPLSLECTVEGTSNPNLYWYRQAAGRGLQLLFYSVGIGQISSEVPQNLSASRPQDRQFILSSKKLLLSDSGFYLCAWTKSGTEAFFGQGTRLTVV.

The chain has TRBV28 and TRBJ2-6, with a tentative D call TRBD1 (5 bases). Germline lookup yields CDR1 MDHEN and CDR2 SYDVKM. This CDR3 has 17 residues. V lost 4 bases to trimming and J lost 0 bases, with 13 bases between them. The CDR3, as DNA: TGTGCCAGCAGTTCCTTGGGGCGGCTCTCTGGGGCCAACGTCCTGACTTTC. This encodes CASSSLGRLSGANVLTF.